This T cell receptor (beta chain) is from a study of tumor-infiltrating lymphocytes in primary liver carcinoma. Study results and limitations: Relative to blood, tumors carried a significantly larger fraction of the repertoire in their top 250 clones (p = 0.039).

Details on this clonotype: Its antigen is undetermined.

In germline, CDR1 is PRHDT, CDR2 FYEKMQ (reference sequence). Germline trimming cut 1 base from V and 3 bases from J; bases unmatched to any gene: 11. The CDR3 contains 18 residues. The template, roughly 550 ng total RNA, yielded TCR beta cDNA made with a constant-region primer. Researchers made the TCR beta libraries by running three nested multiplex PCR rounds with slightly modified ARM-PCR. The study ran its first two PCR rounds for approximately 10 cycles each, using TRBV1-TRBV30 forward primers and a C-beta reverse primer. Using its own MiXCR run on the multiplex PCR reads, TCRdb lists one record per CDR3 protein. This table has about 50,000 distinct CDR3 sequences, over 65% appearing once. Both RNA and DNA were isolated together from approximately 20-30 mg of bulk tissue that had not been sorted. The patients had histopathologically diagnosed primary liver carcinoma, and their disease was treated by surgical resection. In every tumor sample, viable tumor cells made up over 90%.

The sequenced sample consisted of liver tumor tissue from sampling region 5. Described subset: tumor region T5, tumor centre. The sequence was obtained from a man aged 40-50 years with primary liver carcinoma and hepatitis B virus infection. The chain couples TRBV13 to TRBJ2-1; 8 nucleotides align to TRBD2. CDR3 DNA: TGTGCCAGCAGCTTAGCCCTACTTCGGCGGGAGGTCTACAATGAGCAGTTCTTC. Its protein is CASSLALLRREVYNEQFF. Variable domain in full (rest from reference TRBV13 and TRBJ2-1): AAGVIQSPRHLIKEKRETATLKCYPIPRHDTVYWYQQGPGQDPQFLISFYEKMQSDKGSIPDRFSAQQFSDYHSELNMSSLELGDSALYFCASSLALLRREVYNEQFFGPGTRLTVL.